The clone carrying this TCR beta chain showed up just a few times. The antigen is undetermined. The CDR3 length is 14 residues. The V gene's germline CDR1 is KGHSH and CDR2 LQKENI. Trimming cost V 6 bases and J 0 bases, with 12 bases left between them. Documented time point: newly diagnosed GD, antithyroid drugs for less than 3 months. PBMCs were the source of the RNA used for TCR sequencing. The sample is drawn from a study of regulatory T cells in long-lasting Graves disease. The study's findings and limits: Persistent disease exhibited a predilection for TRBV28, TRBJ1-2 and TRBJ2-5. Persistent patients shared more public clonotypes (under 3,000) than newly diagnosed patients (around 1,000).

Libraries of TCR beta came from iRepertoire HTBI primers plus Arm-PCR of CDR3 regions. Via MiXCR, TCRdb re-called the multiplex PCR reads, giving one row per CDR3 protein. The sample lists more than 400,000 distinct CDR3 sequences, 15% to 20% seen once, with about 12% in the top ten. The sample was also reused in another study, on T cells in Graves' hyperthyroidism and ophthalmopathy. Per that paper: Diagnosing involved the use of clinical symptoms, serum thyroxine and TRAb, thyroid ultrasound and orbital computed tomography.

The TCR was taken from a man in his forties with Graves disease. The chain is built from TRBV18 and TRBJ2-7; D is undetermined. This material consisted of peripheral blood mononuclear cells (PBMCs), taken at new diagnosis, from a patient treated with antithyroid drugs. CDR3 in amino acids: CASSTKENSYEQYF. The CDR3 DNA reads TGTGCCAGCTCCACTAAGGAGAACTCCTACGAGCAGTACTTC.